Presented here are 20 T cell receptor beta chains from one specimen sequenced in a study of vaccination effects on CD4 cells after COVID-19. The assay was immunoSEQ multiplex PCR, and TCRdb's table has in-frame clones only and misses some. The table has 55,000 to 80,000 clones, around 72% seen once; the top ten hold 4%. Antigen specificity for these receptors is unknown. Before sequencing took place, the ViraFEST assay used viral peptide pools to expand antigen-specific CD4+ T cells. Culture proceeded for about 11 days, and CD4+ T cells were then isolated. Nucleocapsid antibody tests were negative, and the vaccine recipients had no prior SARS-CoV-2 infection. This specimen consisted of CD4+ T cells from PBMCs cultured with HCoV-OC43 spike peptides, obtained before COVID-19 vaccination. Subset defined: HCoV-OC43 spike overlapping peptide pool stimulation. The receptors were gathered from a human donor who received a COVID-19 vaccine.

CDR3 region: CASSSAGTGDTGELFF. The CDR3 DNA sequence: TGCGCCAGCAGCTCTGCCGGGACAGGGGACACCGGGGAGCTGTTTTTT. The genes are TRBV5-1 and TRBJ2-2, with 10 bases lining up with TRBD1. The CDR3 extends over 16 amino acids. From germline, CDR1 is SGHRS and CDR2 YFSETQ. Losses at the gene ends were 3 bases for V and 3 bases for J; bases not matched to a gene: 5.

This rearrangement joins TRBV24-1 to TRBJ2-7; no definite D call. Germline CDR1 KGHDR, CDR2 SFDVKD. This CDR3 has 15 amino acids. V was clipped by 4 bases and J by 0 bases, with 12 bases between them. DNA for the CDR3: TGTGCCACCAGTGAGGGCCCCTTGGGCTCCTACGAGCAGTACGTC. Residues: CATSEGPLGSYEQYV.

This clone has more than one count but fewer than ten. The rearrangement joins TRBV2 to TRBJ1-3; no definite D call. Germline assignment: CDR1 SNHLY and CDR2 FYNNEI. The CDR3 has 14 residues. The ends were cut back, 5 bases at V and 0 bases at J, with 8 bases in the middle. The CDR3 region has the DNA TGTGCCAGCAGTCAACAGAGCTCTGGAAACACCATATATTTT. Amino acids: CASSQQSSGNTIYF.

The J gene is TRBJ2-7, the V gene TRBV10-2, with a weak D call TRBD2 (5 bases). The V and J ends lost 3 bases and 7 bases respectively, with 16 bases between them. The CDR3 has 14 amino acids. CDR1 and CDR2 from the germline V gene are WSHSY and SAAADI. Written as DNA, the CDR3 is TGCGCCAGCAGTGACCTCGTCCTTACGGGGGAGCAGTACGTC. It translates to CASSDLVLTGEQYV.

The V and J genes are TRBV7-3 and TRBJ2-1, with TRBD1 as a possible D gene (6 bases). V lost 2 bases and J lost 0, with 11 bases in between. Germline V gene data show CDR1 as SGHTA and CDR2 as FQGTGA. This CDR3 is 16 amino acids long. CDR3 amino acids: CASSLWTDSSYNEQFF. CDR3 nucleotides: TGTGCCAGCAGCTTATGGACAGATAGCTCCTACAATGAGCAGTTCTTC.

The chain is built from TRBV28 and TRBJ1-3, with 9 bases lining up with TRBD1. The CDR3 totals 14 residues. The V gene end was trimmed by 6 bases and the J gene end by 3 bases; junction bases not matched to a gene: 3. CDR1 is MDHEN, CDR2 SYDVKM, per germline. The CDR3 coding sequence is TGTGCCAGCAGGGGGGACAGGGATGGAAACACCATATATTTT. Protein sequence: CASRGDRDGNTIYF.

CDR3 residues: CATSLDSNYGYTF. The CDR3 coding sequence is TGTGCCACATCCTTGGACAGTAACTATGGCTACACCTTC. This rearrangement joins TRBV6-5 to TRBJ1-2, with TRBD1 as a possible D gene (6 bases). The V gene lost 10 bases and the J gene lost 1 base, with 13 bases spanning the gap. The CDR3 sequence is 13 residues long. The V gene's germline CDR1 is MNHEY and CDR2 SVGAGI.

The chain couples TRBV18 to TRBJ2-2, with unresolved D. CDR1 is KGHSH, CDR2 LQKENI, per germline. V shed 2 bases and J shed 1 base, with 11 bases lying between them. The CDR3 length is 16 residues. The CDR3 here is CASSPMLPRNTGELFF. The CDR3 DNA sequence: TGTGCCAGCTCACCAATGCTTCCAAGGAACACCGGGGAGCTGTTTTTT.

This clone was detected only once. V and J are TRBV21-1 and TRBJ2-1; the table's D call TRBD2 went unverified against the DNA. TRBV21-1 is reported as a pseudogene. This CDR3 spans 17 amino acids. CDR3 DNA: TGTGCCAGCAGCAAAGCGTGTGGGGAGCCTCCTGACAATGAGCAGTTCTTC. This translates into CASSKACGEPPDNEQFF.

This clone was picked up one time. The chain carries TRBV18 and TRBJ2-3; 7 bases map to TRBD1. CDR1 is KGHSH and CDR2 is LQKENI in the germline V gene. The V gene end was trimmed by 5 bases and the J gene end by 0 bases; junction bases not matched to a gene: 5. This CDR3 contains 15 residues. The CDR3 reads CASSTQGVSTDTQYF. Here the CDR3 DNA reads TGTGCCAGCTCAACCCAGGGGGTGAGCACAGATACGCAGTATTTT.

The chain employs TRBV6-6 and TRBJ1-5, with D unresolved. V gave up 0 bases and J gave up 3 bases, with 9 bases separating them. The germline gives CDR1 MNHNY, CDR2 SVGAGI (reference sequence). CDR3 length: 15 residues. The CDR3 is CASSYSGGPNQPQHF. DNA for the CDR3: TGTGCCAGCAGTTACTCTGGCGGCCCCAATCAGCCCCAGCATTTT.

CDR3 nucleotide sequence: TGTGCTAGTGGTTTGGTAGGAACAGATACGCAGTATTTT. Translated, it gives CASGLVGTDTQYF. The V call is TRBV12-5, the J call TRBJ2-3; D uncertain. V lost 0 bases and J lost 3, with 4 bases in between. CDR1 LGHNT and CDR2 FRNRAP come from the germline V gene. This CDR3 has 13 amino acids.

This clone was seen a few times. In nucleotides, the CDR3 is TGTGCCAGCAGCCAGACCCTCCTAGCTAGCGGGCATGGTCGTGAGCAGTTCTTC. Its protein is CASSQTLLASGHGREQFF. V is TRBV14 and J is TRBJ2-1, with 8 bases aligning to TRBD2. The CDR3 length is 18 residues. Trimming removed 3 bases from V and 9 bases from J; junction bases left unmatched: 19. In germline, CDR1 is SGHDN, CDR2 FVKESK.

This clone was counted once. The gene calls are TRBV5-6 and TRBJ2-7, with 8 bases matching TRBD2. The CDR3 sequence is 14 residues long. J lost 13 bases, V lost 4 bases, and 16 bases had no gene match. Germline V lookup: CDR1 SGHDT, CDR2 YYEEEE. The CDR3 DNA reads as TGTGCCAGCAGCCCGGGGACTAGTTTAGTTGAGGTCTACGTC. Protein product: CASSPGTSLVEVYV.

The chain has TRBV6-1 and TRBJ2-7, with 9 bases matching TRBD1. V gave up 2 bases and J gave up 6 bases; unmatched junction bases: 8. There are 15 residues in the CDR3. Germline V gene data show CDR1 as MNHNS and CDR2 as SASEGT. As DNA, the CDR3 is TGTGCCAGCAGTGAATGGACAGGGGTTGTAGCCGAGCAGTACGTC. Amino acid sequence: CASSEWTGVVAEQYV.

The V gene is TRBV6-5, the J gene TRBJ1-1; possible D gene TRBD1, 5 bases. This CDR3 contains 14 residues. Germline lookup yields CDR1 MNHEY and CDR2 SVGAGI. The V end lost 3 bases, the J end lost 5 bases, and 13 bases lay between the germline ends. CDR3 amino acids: CASSYKGVGTEAFF. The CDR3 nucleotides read TGTGCCAGCAGTTATAAAGGGGTGGGAACTGAAGCTTTCTTT.

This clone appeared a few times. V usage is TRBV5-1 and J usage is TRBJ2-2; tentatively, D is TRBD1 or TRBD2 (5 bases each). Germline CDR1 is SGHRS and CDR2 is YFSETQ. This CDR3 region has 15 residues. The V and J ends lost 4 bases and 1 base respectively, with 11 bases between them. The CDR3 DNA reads TGCGCCAGCAGCAGAGGGGACGTGAACACCGGGGAGCTGTTTTTT. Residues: CASSRGDVNTGELFF.

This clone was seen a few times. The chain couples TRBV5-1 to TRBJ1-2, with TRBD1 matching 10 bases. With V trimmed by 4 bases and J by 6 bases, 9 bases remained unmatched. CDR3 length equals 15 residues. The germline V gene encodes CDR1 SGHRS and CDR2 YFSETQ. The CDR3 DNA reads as TGCGCCAGCAGCAGGGGTTTGGGGACAGGGGATGGCTACACCTTC. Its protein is CASSRGLGTGDGYTF. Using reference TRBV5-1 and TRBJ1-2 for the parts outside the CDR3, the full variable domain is KAGVTQTPRYLIKTRGQQVTLSCSPISGHRSVSWYQQTPGQGLQFLFEYFSETQRNKGNFPGRFSGRQFSNSRSEMNVSTLELGDSALYLCASSRGLGTGDGYTFGSGTRLTVV.

DNA of the CDR3: TGTGCCTGGAGTATCCGCGGGGGTATCCACAATGAGCAGTTCTTC. It encodes CAWSIRGGIHNEQFF. J is TRBJ2-1 and V is TRBV30, with 7 positions matching TRBD2. The CDR3 spans 15 residues. From germline, CDR1 is GTSNPN and CDR2 SVGIG (reference sequence). V lost 2 bases to trimming and J lost 5 bases; unmatched junction nucleotides: 9.

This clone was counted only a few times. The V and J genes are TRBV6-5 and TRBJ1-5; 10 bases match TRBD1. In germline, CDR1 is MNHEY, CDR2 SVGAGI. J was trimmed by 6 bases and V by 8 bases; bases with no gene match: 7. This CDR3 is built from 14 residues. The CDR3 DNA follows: TGTGCCAGCGGAGGGACAGGGGTGGGTCAGCCCCAGCATTTT. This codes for CASGGTGVGQPQHF.